This T cell receptor beta chain was recorded in a study of CD8 T cells in Susac syndrome. The CDR3 extends over 16 amino acids. V shed 4 bases and J shed 2 bases, with 19 bases lying between them. The germline V gene has CDR1 SGDLS and CDR2 YYNGEE. In its sample, this clonotype was seen once. With random hexamers, reverse transcription was performed on about 0.5 to 1 ug of RNA. MiXCR, applied by TCRdb to the immunoSEQ multiplex PCR reads, yields one record per CDR3 protein. The repertoire holds some 100,000 distinct CDR3 sequences, with roughly 93% as singletons. V gene TRBV9 combines with J gene TRBJ2-7; the D gene is possibly TRBD1 (6 bases). The source material was CD4+ T cells from PBMCs. The clonotype originates from a human donor with multiple sclerosis. The CDR3 sequence: CASSPRSGTYPYEQYF. The CDR3 DNA reads as TGTGCCAGCAGCCCCAGATCCGGGACATATCCCTACGAGCAGTACTTC.